These 8 T cell receptor beta chains were sequenced from one sample in a study of cytomegalovirus exposure and HLA in healthy donors. PCR employed 60 Vbeta and 13 Jbeta primers. Measured with immunoSEQ multiplex PCR; TCRdb has only the in-frame clones, and not every one. The sample contains some 140,000 clones, approximately 79% of which appear only once. Input material: PBMCs. The receptors were gathered from a man between 18 and 35 years old in good health and CMV-seronegative.

The V and J genes are TRBV7-9 and TRBJ1-2, with D possibly TRBD1 on 5 matching bases. Per germline, CDR1 SEHNR and CDR2 FQNEAQ (reference sequence). CDR3 length equals 14 residues. V lost 2 bases, J lost 2 bases, and 9 bases lay in between. In DNA form, the CDR3 reads TGTGCCAGCAGCTTATCCACAGGAAACTATGGCTACACCTTC. Encoded protein: CASSLSTGNYGYTF.

The chain links TRBV6-1 to TRBJ2-4; 8 bases agree with TRBD1. CDR1 is MNHNS, CDR2 SASEGT, per germline. The CDR3 spans 14 residues. V shed 7 bases and J 15 bases; nucleotides not matched to a gene: 17. CDR3 amino acids: CASKEGPGGVFPYF. CDR3 sequence (DNA): TGTGCCAGCAAAGAAGGGCCAGGGGGCGTTTTTCCGTACTTC.

The V call is TRBV5-1, the J call TRBJ2-1; perhaps TRBD1 as D (5 bases). There are 15 residues in the CDR3. Germline-derived CDR1 and CDR2 are SGHRS and YFSETQ. Between the trimmed V and J ends, which lost 5 bases and 0 bases, there was a span of 12 bases. CDR3 protein: CASSTRQGSYNEQFF. CDR3 in DNA: TGCGCCAGCAGTACAAGGCAGGGCTCCTACAATGAGCAGTTCTTC.

The chain employs TRBV19 and TRBJ2-5; 9 nucleotides match TRBD1. Trimming removed 6 bases from V and 7 bases from J; junction bases left unmatched: 12. Germline V gene data show CDR1 as LNHDA and CDR2 as SQIVND (reference sequence). CDR3 length equals 15 residues. The CDR3 DNA is TGTGCCAGTAGCCCGGGACAGGGTAGTTTAGGGACCCAGTACTTC. It encodes CASSPGQGSLGTQYF.

The rearrangement links TRBV7-9 to TRBJ2-1, with 8 positions matching TRBD1. This CDR3 has 15 amino acids. The V and J ends lost 7 bases and 6 bases, in that order; junction bases with no gene match: 11. From germline, CDR1 is SEHNR and CDR2 FQNEAQ (reference sequence). CDR3 loop: CASIPANRGSNEQFF. CDR3 nucleotides: TGTGCCAGCATCCCCGCCAACAGGGGGAGCAATGAGCAGTTCTTC.

The chain has TRBV19 and TRBJ1-5; a possible D gene is TRBD1 (5 bases). The CDR3 runs to 15 residues. Trimming removed 5 bases at V and 2 bases at J, with 13 bases between. Germline V gene data show CDR1 as LNHDA and CDR2 as SQIVND (reference sequence). The CDR3 DNA sequence: TGTGCCAGTAGTTTTGACGGGGGTGGCAATCAGCCCCAGCATTTT. Translated: CASSFDGGGNQPQHF.

The chain carries TRBV12-5 and TRBJ2-3; the match to TRBD2 covers 8 bases. V lost 7 bases, J lost 3 bases, and 6 bases stayed unmatched. CDR3 length: 14 residues. Germline V gene data show CDR1 as LGHNT and CDR2 as FRNRAP. The CDR3 DNA follows: TGTGCTAGTGTGCTTCGGGGGGGAACAGATACGCAGTATTTT. This translates into CASVLRGGTDTQYF.

The genes are TRBV6-5 and TRBJ2-7; 10 positions agree with TRBD1. Germline V gene lookup returns CDR1 MNHEY and CDR2 SVGAGI. There are 14 residues in the CDR3. With 7 bases clipped from V and 3 bases from J, the junction kept 6 bases outside the gene matches. Here the CDR3 reads CASTRWTGGYEQYF. The CDR3 DNA is TGTGCCAGCACCCGGTGGACAGGGGGCTACGAGCAGTACTTC.